This TCR beta chain emerged from a study of blood T cell repertoires in COVID-19. Overall study context: The cDNA or gDNA used as material had been derived from T cells, B-cell-depleted T cells, or PBMCs.

The CDR3 length is 14 residues. Looked up from germline, CDR1 is SGDLS and CDR2 is YYNGEE. V was clipped by 1 base and J by 3 bases; unmatched bases: 3. Assay used: immunoSEQ multiplex PCR; TCRdb lists only in-frame clones, some missing. The top ten clones hold roughly 1.3% of a sample with 300,000 or so clones, around nine tenths of them seen once. The chain has TRBV9 and TRBJ2-7, with TRBD2 matching 8 bases. The receptor was derived from an older man with acute or convalescent COVID-19. The source material was peripheral blood. The DNA of the CDR3 is TGTGCCAGCAGCGTATCTGGGACTAGCTACGAGCAGTACTTC. It is translated as CASSVSGTSYEQYF.